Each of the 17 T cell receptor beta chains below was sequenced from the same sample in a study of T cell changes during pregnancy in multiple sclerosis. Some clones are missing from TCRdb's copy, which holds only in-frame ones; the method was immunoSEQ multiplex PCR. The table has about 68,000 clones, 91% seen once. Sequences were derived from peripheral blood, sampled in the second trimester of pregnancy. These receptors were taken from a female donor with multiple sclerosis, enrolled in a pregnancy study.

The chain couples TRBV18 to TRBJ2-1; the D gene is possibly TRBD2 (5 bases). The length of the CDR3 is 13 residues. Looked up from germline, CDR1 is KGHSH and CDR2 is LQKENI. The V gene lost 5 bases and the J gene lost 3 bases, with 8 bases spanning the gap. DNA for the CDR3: TGTGCCAGCTCATCCCGGGACTACAATGAGCAGTTCTTC. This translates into CASSSRDYNEQFF.

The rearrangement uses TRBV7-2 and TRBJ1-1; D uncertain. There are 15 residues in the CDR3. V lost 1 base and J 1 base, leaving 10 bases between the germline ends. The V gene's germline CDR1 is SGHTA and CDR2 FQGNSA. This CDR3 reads CASSLVGGTNTEAFF. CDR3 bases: TGTGCCAGCAGCTTAGTTGGCGGTACGAACACTGAAGCTTTCTTT.

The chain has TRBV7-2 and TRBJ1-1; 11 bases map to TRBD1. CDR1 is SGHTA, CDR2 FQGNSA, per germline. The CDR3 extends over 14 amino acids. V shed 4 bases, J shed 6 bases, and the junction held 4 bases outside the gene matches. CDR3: CASSWRDRGAEAFF. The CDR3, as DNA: TGTGCCAGCAGCTGGAGGGACAGGGGGGCTGAAGCTTTCTTT.

CDR3 nucleotide sequence: TGTGCCAGCAGTGAGCATGGCGGGGCTTTCGATGAGCAGTTCTTC. Amino acid sequence: CASSEHGGAFDEQFF. The chain joins TRBV25-1 to TRBJ2-1; D possibly corresponds to TRBD2 (6 bases). The CDR3 has 15 residues. Germline V gene sequence: CDR1 MGHDK, CDR2 SYGVNS. V was pared by 3 bases and J by 8 bases, with 17 bases between.

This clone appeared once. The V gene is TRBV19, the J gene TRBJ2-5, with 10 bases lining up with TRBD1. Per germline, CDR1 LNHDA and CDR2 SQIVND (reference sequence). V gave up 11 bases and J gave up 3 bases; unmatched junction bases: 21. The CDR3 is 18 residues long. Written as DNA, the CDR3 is TGTGCCCATTTTCCCGGGACAGGGGAGAGGTGGGGGGAAGAGACCCAGTACTTC. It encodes CAHFPGTGERWGEETQYF. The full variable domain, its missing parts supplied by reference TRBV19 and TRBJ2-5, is DGGITQSPKYLFRKEGQNVTLSCEQNLNHDAMYWYRQDPGQGLRLIYYSQIVNDFQKGDIAEGYSVSREKKESFPLTVTSAQKNPTAFYLCAHFPGTGERWGEETQYFGPGTRLLVL.

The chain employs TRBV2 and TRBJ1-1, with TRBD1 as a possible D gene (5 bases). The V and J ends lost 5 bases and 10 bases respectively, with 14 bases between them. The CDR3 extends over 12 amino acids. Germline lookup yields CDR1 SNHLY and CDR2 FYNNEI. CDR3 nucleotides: TGTGCCAGCAGTAACCGACAGTACTCAGCTTTCTTT. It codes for CASSNRQYSAFF.

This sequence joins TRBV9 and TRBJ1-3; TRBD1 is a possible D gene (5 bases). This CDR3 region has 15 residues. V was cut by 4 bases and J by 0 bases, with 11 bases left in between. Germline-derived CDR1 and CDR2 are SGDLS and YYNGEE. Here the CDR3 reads CASSPDGHSGNTIYF. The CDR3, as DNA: TGTGCCAGCAGCCCGGACGGACACTCTGGAAACACCATATATTTT.

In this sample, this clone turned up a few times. CDR3 residues: CASSMSTGGLGNQPQHF. CDR3 DNA sequence: TGTGCCAGTAGTATGTCGACAGGTGGTCTGGGCAATCAGCCCCAGCATTTT. The rearrangement joins TRBV19 to TRBJ1-5; TRBD1 might be the D (6 bases). The CDR3 has 17 amino acids. The germline CDR1 and CDR2 sequences are LNHDA and SQIVND (reference sequence). V gave up 3 bases and J gave up 2 bases, with 17 bases separating them. The full variable domain, rest sourced from reference TRBV19 and TRBJ1-5, is DGGITQSPKYLFRKEGQNVTLSCEQNLNHDAMYWYRQDPGQGLRLIYYSQIVNDFQKGDIAEGYSVSREKKESFPLTVTSAQKNPTAFYLCASSMSTGGLGNQPQHFGDGTRLSIL.

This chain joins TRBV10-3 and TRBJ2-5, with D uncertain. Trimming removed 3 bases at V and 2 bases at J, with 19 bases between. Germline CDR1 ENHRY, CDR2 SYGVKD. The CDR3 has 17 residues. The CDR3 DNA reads TGTGCCATCAGTGACCCTCTCGGTAGTCGCCCTCAAGAGACCCAGTACTTC. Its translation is CAISDPLGSRPQETQYF.

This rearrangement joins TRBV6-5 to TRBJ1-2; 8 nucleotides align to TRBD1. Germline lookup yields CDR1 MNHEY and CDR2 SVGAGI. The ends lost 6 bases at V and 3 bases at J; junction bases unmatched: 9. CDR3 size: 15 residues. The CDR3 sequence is CASSYRDRIYYGYTF. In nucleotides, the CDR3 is TGTGCCAGCAGCTACAGGGACAGGATTTACTATGGCTACACCTTC.

This CDR3 is CASSIRGGRLNYGYTF. The CDR3 DNA follows: TGTGCCAGTAGTATCCGGGGGGGGAGGCTGAACTATGGCTACACCTTC. The chain has TRBV19 and TRBJ1-2; weak D call: TRBD1 (5 bases). Germline loops: CDR1 LNHDA, CDR2 SQIVND (reference sequence). CDR3 size: 16 residues. V was pared by 3 bases and J by 2 bases, with 16 bases between.

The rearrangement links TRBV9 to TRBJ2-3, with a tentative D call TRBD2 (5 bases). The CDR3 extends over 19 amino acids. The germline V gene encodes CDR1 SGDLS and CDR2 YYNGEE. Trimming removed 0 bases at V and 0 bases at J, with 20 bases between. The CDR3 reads CASSVAARSGNPSTDTQYF. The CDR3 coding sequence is TGTGCCAGCAGCGTAGCTGCCCGTTCGGGGAACCCTAGCACAGATACGCAGTATTTT.

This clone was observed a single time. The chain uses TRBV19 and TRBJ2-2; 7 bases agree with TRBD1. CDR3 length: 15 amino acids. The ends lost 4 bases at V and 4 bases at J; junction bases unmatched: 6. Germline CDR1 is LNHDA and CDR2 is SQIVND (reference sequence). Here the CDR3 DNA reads TGTGCCAGTAGTAAAGGGGGCATAATCACCGGGGAGCTGTTTTTT. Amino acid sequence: CASSKGGIITGELFF.

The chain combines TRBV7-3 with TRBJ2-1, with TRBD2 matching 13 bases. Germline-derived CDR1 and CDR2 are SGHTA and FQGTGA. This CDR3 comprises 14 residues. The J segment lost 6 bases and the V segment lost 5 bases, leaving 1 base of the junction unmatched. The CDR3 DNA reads TGTGCCAGCAGCACTAGCGGGGGGGTCAATGAGCAGTTCTTC. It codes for CASSTSGGVNEQFF.

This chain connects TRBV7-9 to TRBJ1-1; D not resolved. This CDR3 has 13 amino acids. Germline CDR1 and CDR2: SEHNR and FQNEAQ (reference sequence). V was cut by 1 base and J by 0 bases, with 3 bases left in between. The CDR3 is CASSLDMNTEAFF. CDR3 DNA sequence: TGTGCCAGCAGCTTAGACATGAACACTGAAGCTTTCTTT.

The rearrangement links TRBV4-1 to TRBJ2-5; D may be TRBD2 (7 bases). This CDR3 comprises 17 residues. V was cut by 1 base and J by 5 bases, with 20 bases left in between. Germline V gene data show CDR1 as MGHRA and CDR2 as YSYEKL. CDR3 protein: CASSQVFGGRVQETQYF. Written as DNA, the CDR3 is TGCGCCAGCAGCCAAGTATTCGGGGGGCGGGTCCAGGAGACCCAGTACTTC.

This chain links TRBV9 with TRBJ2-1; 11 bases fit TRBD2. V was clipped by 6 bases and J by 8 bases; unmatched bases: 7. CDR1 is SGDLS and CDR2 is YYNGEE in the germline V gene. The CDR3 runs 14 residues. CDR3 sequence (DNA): TGTGCCAGCAAACCTTTAGCGGGGGGGGATGAGCAGTTCTTC. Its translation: CASKPLAGGDEQFF.